The 30 T cell receptor beta chains below were found in one sample sequenced in a study of blood T cells in healthy people across ages. A sample-barcoded 5' primer and a J-beta primer mix were used in a second PCR of about 7 to 12 cycles. A single record per CDR3 protein comes from TCRdb applying MiXCR to the 5' RACE reads. The table lists 1,500,000 or so distinct CDR3 sequences, approximately 43% of them singletons, with about 4% in the top ten. Specimen: blood. These receptors originate from a young woman in good health.

The V call is TRBV20-1, the J call TRBJ2-3; 8 nucleotides line up with TRBD2. Trimming removed 4 bases from V and 5 bases from J; junction bases left unmatched: 11. CDR1 DFQATT and CDR2 SNEGSKA come from the germline V gene (reference sequence). The CDR3 is made up of 15 amino acids. The CDR3 nucleotides are TGCAGTGCTAAGGGACTAGTGGGGTTTCGAGATACGCAGTATTTT. This codes for CSAKGLVGFRDTQYF.

The chain uses TRBV6-1 and TRBJ1-4; D perhaps matches TRBD1 (6 bases). Per germline, CDR1 MNHNS and CDR2 SASEGT. Trimming took off 1 base at V and 4 bases at J, with 13 bases between the two ends. The CDR3 loop spans 16 amino acids. This chain's CDR3 is CASSEVNRARNEKLFF. The CDR3 coding sequence is TGTGCCAGCAGTGAAGTGAACAGGGCCCGTAATGAAAAACTGTTTTTT.

This clonotype was seen more than once but under ten times. This chain uses TRBV7-9 with TRBJ2-5, with TRBD1 identical over 8 bases. Trimming cost V 2 bases and J 4 bases; bases outside gene matches: 6. In germline, CDR1 is SEHNR, CDR2 FQNEAQ (reference sequence). The CDR3 sequence is 15 residues long. CDR3 sequence (DNA): TGTGCCAGCAGCTTAACAGGGGGAGTAGTAGAGACCCAGTACTTC. It is translated as CASSLTGGVVETQYF.

This clonotype was observed once. The chain is built from TRBV6-2 or TRBV6-3 and TRBJ2-1; D ambiguous. V gave up 3 bases and J gave up 6 bases, with 6 bases separating them. CDR3 length: 12 residues. Germline loops: CDR1 MNHEY, CDR2 SVGEGT. As DNA, the CDR3 is TGTGCCAGCAGTTATTATGGCAATGAGCAGTTCTTC. Translating it yields CASSYYGNEQFF.

This clonotype was seen a handful of times. The chain uses TRBV12-3 or TRBV12-4 and TRBJ2-7, with D tentatively TRBD2 (5 bases). CDR3 length: 16 residues. Trimming stripped 5 bases from V and 0 bases from J, with 17 bases between. CDR3 bases: TGTGCCAGCAGTACCCCCCACGGGGTCCTCTCCTACGAGCAGTACTTC. It is translated as CASSTPHGVLSYEQYF.

Ten or more counts support this clonotype. The chain carries TRBV9 and TRBJ2-7; D assignment may be TRBD1 or TRBD2 (5 bases each). The length of the CDR3 is 11 residues. The V gene's germline CDR1 is SGDLS and CDR2 YYNGEE. Trimming stripped 2 bases from V and 6 bases from J, with 6 bases between. This CDR3 is CASSVRGEQYF. For the CDR3, the DNA is TGTGCCAGCAGCGTGAGGGGCGAGCAGTACTTC.

The genes are TRBV30 and TRBJ1-2; 7 bases are a match to TRBD1. V dropped 3 bases and J dropped 6; count of bases not matched to a gene: 10. Germline V gene sequence: CDR1 GTSNPN, CDR2 SVGIG (reference sequence). This CDR3 has 14 residues. The CDR3 DNA follows: TGTGCCTGGAGCCCCCGACAGGGACTAAATGGCTACACCTTC. It yields the protein CAWSPRQGLNGYTF.

CDR3 coding DNA: TGTGCCAGCAGACTTAACAGGGGAAATGAAAAACTGTTTTTT. It codes for CASRLNRGNEKLFF. The chain uses TRBV2 and TRBJ1-4, with 7 bases aligning to TRBD1. The CDR3 length is 14 residues. V dropped 6 bases and J dropped 5; count of bases not matched to a gene: 6. Germline V gives CDR1 SNHLY, CDR2 FYNNEI. The variable domain in full, with the rest retrieved from reference TRBV2 and TRBJ1-4, is EPEVTQTPSHQVTQMGQEVILRCVPISNHLYFYWYRQILGQKVEFLVSFYNNEISEKSEIFDDQFSVERPDGSNFTLKIRSTKLEDSAMYFCASRLNRGNEKLFFGSGTQLSVL.

The V call is TRBV9, the J call TRBJ2-3, with a tentative D call TRBD2 (6 bases). The CDR3 length is 16 residues. CDR1 is SGDLS and CDR2 is YYNGEE in the germline V gene. With 0 bases removed from V and 1 base from J, the gap between germline ends came to 12 bases. CDR3 region: CASSVEGGQRTDTQYF. The CDR3 coding sequence is TGTGCCAGCAGCGTAGAGGGAGGCCAACGCACAGATACGCAGTATTTT. The whole variable domain, filled in from reference TRBV9 and TRBJ2-3, reads DSGVTQTPKHLITATGQRVTLRCSPRSGDLSVYWYQQSLDQGLQFLIQYYNGEERAKGNILERFSAQQFPDLHSELNLSSLELGDSALYFCASSVEGGQRTDTQYFGPGTRLTVL.

This clonotype was recorded a few times. V gene TRBV5-1 combines with J gene TRBJ2-3, with D unresolved. The CDR3 totals 17 residues. Per germline, CDR1 SGHRS and CDR2 YFSETQ. The ends were cut back, 0 bases at V and 4 bases at J, with 18 bases in the middle. CDR3 DNA: TGCGCCAGCAGCTTGGGACATTTATTTGCAGGCGCAGATACGCAGTATTTT. As protein: CASSLGHLFAGADTQYF.

This chain uses TRBV11-2 with TRBJ2-7; 12 bases are a match to TRBD2. CDR1 and CDR2 (germline): SGHAT, FQNNGV. The length of the CDR3 is 16 residues. J gave up 3 bases and V 5 bases, and 8 bases lay outside the gene matches. The chain's CDR3 is CASSQLAGGDFYEQYF. The CDR3 DNA follows: TGTGCCAGCAGCCAACTAGCGGGGGGAGACTTCTACGAGCAGTACTTC.

The chain recombines TRBV5-1 with TRBJ2-6, with no clear D. V was trimmed by 0 bases and J by 0 bases, leaving 10 bases between them. The CDR3 extends over 17 amino acids. The germline CDR1 and CDR2 sequences are SGHRS and YFSETQ. The CDR3 loop reads CASSLVMASSGANVLTF. The CDR3 coding sequence is TGCGCCAGCAGCTTGGTAATGGCAAGCTCTGGGGCCAACGTCCTGACTTTC.

This clonotype was counted only a few times. The gene calls are TRBV7-9 and TRBJ2-7; no firm D call. Germline V lookup: CDR1 SEHNR, CDR2 FQNEAQ (reference sequence). Trimming shortened V by 2 bases and J by 0 bases, and 8 bases separated the two germline ends. This CDR3 spans 14 amino acids. CDR3 residues: CASSLMGTSYEQYF. DNA for the CDR3: TGTGCCAGCAGCTTAATGGGTACCTCCTACGAGCAGTACTTC.

The chain carries TRBV20-1 and TRBJ2-5; 8 bases line up with TRBD1. Gene TRBJ2-1 matches the end of the DNA better, so the J call may be wrong. The CDR3 is made up of 15 amino acids. CDR1 DFQATT and CDR2 SNEGSKA come from the germline V gene (reference sequence). The CDR3 spells CSARIAGGVKETQFF. CDR3 DNA: TGCAGTGCTAGAATTGCAGGGGGCGTTAAAGAGACCCAGTTCTTC.

This clonotype occurred a few times. The J gene is TRBJ1-5, the V gene TRBV7-8, with unresolved D. The CDR3 loop spans 16 amino acids. Trimming took off 5 bases at V and 4 bases at J, with 18 bases between the two ends. CDR1 is SGHVS and CDR2 is FQNEAQ in the germline V gene. In DNA form, the CDR3 reads TGTGCCAGCAGCCCCCGGACGGCAGGAGGGAATCAGCCCCAGCATTTT. Amino acids: CASSPRTAGGNQPQHF.

A few counts support this clonotype. This chain joins TRBV11-2 and TRBJ2-1; the D call may be TRBD1 or TRBD2 (5 bases each). V dropped 5 bases and J dropped 7 bases, with 21 bases sitting between them. The CDR3 spans 16 residues. Germline CDR1 SGHAT, CDR2 FQNNGV. This CDR3 is CASSPNPGRLKNEQFF. In DNA form, the CDR3 reads TGTGCCAGCAGCCCCAATCCGGGACGCCTAAAAAATGAGCAGTTCTTC.

There are many counts of this clonotype. The J gene is TRBJ2-5, the V gene TRBV11-2; D not certain. Trimming left V 5 bases short and J 4 bases short, with 11 bases between. CDR3 length: 13 amino acids. The germline V gene encodes CDR1 SGHAT and CDR2 FQNNGV. CDR3 DNA sequence: TGTGCCAGCAGCGCCGTAATGGGAGAGACCCAGTACTTC. This codes for CASSAVMGETQYF.

This sequence joins TRBV6-2 or TRBV6-3 and TRBJ1-2; 7 bases line up with TRBD1. This CDR3 region has 17 residues. The V and J ends lost 4 bases and 3 bases, in that order; junction bases with no gene match: 14. Germline loops: CDR1 MNHEY, CDR2 SVGEGT. CDR3 region: CASSSRDEQGQHYGYTF. The CDR3 bases are TGTGCCAGCAGTTCACGGGATGAACAGGGGCAACACTATGGCTACACCTTC.

This chain connects TRBV4-2 to TRBJ1-1, with TRBD1 as a possible D gene (5 bases). CDR1 and CDR2 from the germline V gene are LGHNA and YNFKEQ. There are 15 residues in the CDR3. Trimming took off 2 bases at V and 1 base at J, with 11 bases between the two ends. CDR3 sequence: CASSQSLQANTEAFF. The CDR3 DNA follows: TGTGCCAGCAGCCAATCCTTACAGGCGAACACTGAAGCTTTCTTT.

This clonotype was detected only a few times. V gene TRBV20-1 combines with J gene TRBJ2-3; no clear D. CDR1 is DFQATT, CDR2 SNEGSKA, per germline (reference sequence). The CDR3 is 15 residues long. Trimming cost V 5 bases and J 2 bases, with 17 bases left between them. The CDR3 sequence is CSAGLRRWPTDTQYF. In DNA, the CDR3 is TGCAGTGCTGGCCTGCGCCGATGGCCCACAGATACGCAGTATTTT.

This chain links TRBV20-1 with TRBJ1-5; possibly TRBD1 for D (5 bases). CDR3 length equals 13 residues. Per germline, CDR1 DFQATT and CDR2 SNEGSKA (reference sequence). Trimming left V 4 bases short and J 3 bases short, with 10 bases between. The CDR3 coding sequence is TGCAGTGCTAACACAGGTGACAATCAGCCCCAGCATTTT. Protein sequence: CSANTGDNQPQHF.

This sequence joins TRBV4-1 and TRBJ1-2; weak D call: TRBD1 (5 bases). This CDR3 has 17 residues. Germline-derived CDR1 and CDR2 are MGHRA and YSYEKL. Trimming took 0 bases from V and 8 from J, leaving 22 bases between them. This CDR3 reads CASSQELSWGGVGGYTF. The CDR3 DNA follows: TGCGCCAGCAGCCAAGAATTGTCGTGGGGCGGAGTAGGGGGCTACACCTTC.

The CDR3 bases are TGCGCCAGCAGCCTTACTAGCGGGGGGACTCACCGTCAGCAGTTCTTC. Translated, it gives CASSLTSGGTHRQQFF. J is TRBJ2-1 and V is TRBV5-1; 12 nucleotides match TRBD2. V was clipped by 4 bases and J by 11 bases; unmatched bases: 13. Germline V gene lookup returns CDR1 SGHRS and CDR2 YFSETQ. The CDR3 totals 16 residues.

There are many counts of this clonotype. This sequence joins TRBV29-1 and TRBJ2-3, with TRBD1 matching 9 bases. The CDR3 runs to 14 residues. Per germline, CDR1 SQVTM and CDR2 ANQGSEA. DNA for the CDR3: TGCAGTGTTTTAATACAGGGGGCTGCAGATACGCAGTATTTT. Its protein is CSVLIQGAADTQYF.

This clonotype appeared a few times. This chain links TRBV20-1 with TRBJ2-7; D is unresolved. Germline-derived CDR1 and CDR2 are DFQATT and SNEGSKA (reference sequence). Trimming removed 0 bases from V and 6 bases from J, with 15 bases in between. This CDR3 is built from 14 residues. Here the CDR3 DNA reads TGCAGTGCTAGAGATTTGGAGCCAAGCCCCGAGCAGTACTTC. As protein: CSARDLEPSPEQYF.

This clonotype was counted a few times. The V call is TRBV25-1, the J call TRBJ2-1, with a tentative D call TRBD2 (5 bases). CDR3 length: 14 amino acids. The ends were cut back, 7 bases at V and 2 bases at J, with 12 bases in the middle. Germline CDR1 is MGHDK and CDR2 is SYGVNS. The CDR3: CASTMDWPYNEQFF. The CDR3 nucleotides read TGTGCCAGCACCATGGACTGGCCCTACAATGAGCAGTTCTTC. Looking up the rest from reference TRBV25-1 and TRBJ2-1 gives the full variable domain: EADIYQTPRYLVIGTGKKITLECSQTMGHDKMYWYQQDPGMELHLIHYSYGVNSTEKGDLSSESTVSRIRTEHFPLTLESARPSHTSQYLCASTMDWPYNEQFFGPGTRLTVL.

This clonotype was detected a few times. V is TRBV6-6 and J is TRBJ1-1; a weak D match, TRBD1 (5 bases). With 6 bases removed from V and 4 bases from J, the gap between germline ends came to 12 bases. In germline, CDR1 is MNHNY, CDR2 SVGAGI (reference sequence). The CDR3 runs to 13 residues. Here the CDR3 reads CASSEWGFTEAFF. CDR3 bases: TGTGCCAGCAGCGAATGGGGGTTCACTGAAGCTTTCTTT.

This clonotype was observed a few times. As DNA, the CDR3 is TGTGCCAGCAGCTTAAACCTAGTTGCCGAGCAGTTCTTC. This translates into CASSLNLVAEQFF. The rearrangement links TRBV7-2 to TRBJ2-1, with D unresolved. The CDR3 runs 13 residues. Germline loops: CDR1 SGHTA, CDR2 FQGNSA. V was pared by 2 bases and J by 10 bases, with 12 bases between.

The rearrangement links TRBV6-6 to TRBJ1-1, with 8 bases identical to TRBD1. CDR1 is MNHNY and CDR2 is SVGAGI in the germline V gene (reference sequence). V lost 2 bases to trimming and J lost 3 bases; unmatched junction nucleotides: 8. This CDR3 comprises 16 residues. The CDR3 nucleotides read TGTGCCAGCAGTTACGGCTTGACAGGGGTTGACACTGAAGCTTTCTTT. This sequence encodes CASSYGLTGVDTEAFF.

The chain has TRBV4-1 and TRBJ2-7, with 8 positions matching TRBD2. J gave up 2 bases and V 5 bases, and 11 bases lay outside the gene matches. This CDR3 is 16 amino acids long. Germline CDR1 is MGHRA and CDR2 is YSYEKL. CDR3 loop: CASSVSVREDPYEQYF. DNA for the CDR3: TGCGCCAGCAGCGTAAGTGTGCGGGAGGACCCCTACGAGCAGTACTTC.